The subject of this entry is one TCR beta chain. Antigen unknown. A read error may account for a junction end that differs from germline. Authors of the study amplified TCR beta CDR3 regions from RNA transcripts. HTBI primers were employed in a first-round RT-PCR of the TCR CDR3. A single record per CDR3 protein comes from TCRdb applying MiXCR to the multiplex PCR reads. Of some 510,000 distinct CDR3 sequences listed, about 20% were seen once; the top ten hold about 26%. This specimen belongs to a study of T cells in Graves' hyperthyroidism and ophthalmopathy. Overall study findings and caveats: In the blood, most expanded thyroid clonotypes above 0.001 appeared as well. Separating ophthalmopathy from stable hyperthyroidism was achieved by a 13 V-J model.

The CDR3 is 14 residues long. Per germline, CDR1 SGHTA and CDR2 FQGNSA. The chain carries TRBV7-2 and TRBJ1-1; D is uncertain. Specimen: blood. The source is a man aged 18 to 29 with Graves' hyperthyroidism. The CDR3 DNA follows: TGTGCCAGTAGCTTAGGCGTCGTTCACACTGAAGCTTTCTTT. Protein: CASSLGVVHTEAFF.